Following are 13 T cell receptor beta chains from one sample sequenced in a study of OX40 agonist ivuxolimab in advanced cancers. Libraries were prepared by immunoSEQ multiplex PCR; TCRdb keeps only in-frame clonotypes and omits some of them. Among roughly 11,000 clones listed, over 75% were seen once. The sequencing here drew on CD4+ or CD8+ T cells sorted from blood, taken in a trial of the OX40 agonist ivuxolimab. The receptors originated from an adult with an advanced solid tumor such as melanoma, head and neck, liver or kidney cancer.

This clone was found once. The gene calls are TRBV28 and TRBJ2-7, with 8 bases that match TRBD2. CDR3 size: 15 residues. CDR1 is MDHEN and CDR2 is SYDVKM in the germline V gene. With V trimmed by 5 bases and J by 0 bases, 6 bases remained unmatched. The CDR3 region has the DNA TGTGCCAGCAGTCTCCCAACTAGCGGCTCCTACGAGCAGTACTTC. As protein: CASSLPTSGSYEQYF. Complete variable domain (other parts from reference TRBV28 and TRBJ2-7): DVKVTQSSRYLVKRTGEKVFLECVQDMDHENMFWYRQDPGLGLRLIYFSYDVKMKEKGDIPEGYSVSREKKERFSLILESASTNQTSMYLCASSLPTSGSYEQYFGPGTRLTVT.

This chain connects TRBV5-1 to TRBJ2-7, with a weak D call TRBD1 (6 bases). Deletions cut 0 bases from V and 3 bases from J, with 13 bases between. The CDR3 has 15 amino acids. CDR1 SGHRS and CDR2 YFSETQ come from the germline V gene. CDR3 loop: CASSLGDMGIYEQYF. The CDR3 DNA follows: TGCGCCAGCAGCTTGGGGGACATGGGCATCTACGAGCAGTACTTC. Full variable domain (rest looked up from reference TRBV5-1 and TRBJ2-7): KAGVTQTPRYLIKTRGQQVTLSCSPISGHRSVSWYQQTPGQGLQFLFEYFSETQRNKGNFPGRFSGRQFSNSRSEMNVSTLELGDSALYLCASSLGDMGIYEQYFGPGTRLTVT.

This CDR3 is CATSRGRTTYNSPLHF. The CDR3 DNA reads as TGTGCCACCAGCAGAGGAAGAACAACCTATAATTCACCCCTCCACTTT. This chain joins TRBV15 and TRBJ1-6; D remains ambiguous. V lost 1 base and J 2 bases, leaving 9 bases between the germline ends. There are 16 residues in the CDR3. Germline CDR1 LNHNV, CDR2 YYDKDF (reference sequence).

V gene TRBV10-3 combines with J gene TRBJ2-7; TRBD1 matches at 9 bases. This CDR3 has 16 residues. Germline V gene lookup returns CDR1 ENHRY and CDR2 SYGVKD. Unmatched junction bases numbered 8, after V lost 3 bases and J lost 2 bases. The CDR3 is CAISDTRDRATYEQYF. The CDR3 DNA sequence: TGTGCCATCAGTGACACTCGGGACAGGGCCACCTACGAGCAGTACTTC.

The chain recombines TRBV6-5 with TRBJ1-1; maybe TRBD1 (5 bases). V lost 2 bases and J 4 bases, leaving 11 bases between the germline ends. The CDR3 consists of 14 residues. Germline V gene data show CDR1 as MNHEY and CDR2 as SVGAGI. This CDR3 is CASSYPGLGTEAFF. In DNA form, the CDR3 reads TGTGCCAGCAGTTACCCAGGGTTAGGCACTGAAGCTTTCTTT.

V usage is TRBV6-6 and J usage is TRBJ2-7, with D uncertain. Germline V gives CDR1 MNHNY, CDR2 SVGAGI (reference sequence). This CDR3 has 16 residues. V lost 0 bases to trimming and J lost 0 bases, with 12 bases between them. CDR3 DNA: TGTGCCAGCAGTTACTCGAAATTTGACAACTCCTACGAGCAGTACTTC. This sequence encodes CASSYSKFDNSYEQYF.

The chain employs TRBV19 and TRBJ2-7, with D possibly called TRBD1 or TRBD2 (6 bases each). V was pared by 10 bases and J by 0 bases, with 16 bases between. The CDR3 is 14 amino acids. Germline CDR1 LNHDA, CDR2 SQIVND (reference sequence). In nucleotides, the CDR3 is TGTGCCACCCAAATTGGGGGGCCCTCCTACGAGCAGTACTTC. This translates into CATQIGGPSYEQYF.

This clone is labeled as medium-sized. The chain joins TRBV15 to TRBJ2-1; 13 nucleotides line up with TRBD2. The CDR3 has 17 residues. V trimming: 0 bases; J trimming: 8 bases; junction bases outside the gene matches: 7. Germline assignment: CDR1 LNHNV and CDR2 YYDKDF (reference sequence). For the CDR3, the DNA is TGTGCCACCAGCAGAGAAGTAGGACTAGCGGGAGAGGATGAGCAGTTCTTC. This gives the protein CATSREVGLAGEDEQFF.

The rearrangement links TRBV25-1 to TRBJ1-4; D gene uncertain. This CDR3 spans 13 amino acids. V lost 6 bases to trimming and J lost 3 bases, with 8 bases between them. Germline CDR1 MGHDK, CDR2 SYGVNS. The CDR3 nucleotides are TGTGCCAGCAGGGGTTCCGCTAATGAAAAACTGTTTTTT. Amino acids: CASRGSANEKLFF.

The gene calls are TRBV7-7 and TRBJ2-1; possible D gene TRBD2, 5 bases. There are 14 residues in the CDR3. Looked up from germline, CDR1 is SSHAT and CDR2 is FNYEAQ (reference sequence). The CDR3: CASLDQDWENEQFF. DNA of the CDR3: TGTGCTAGCCTTGACCAGGACTGGGAGAATGAGCAGTTCTTC.

The rearrangement uses TRBV27 and TRBJ2-5; D is unclear. The CDR3 extends over 16 amino acids. The V gene's germline CDR1 is MNHEY and CDR2 SMNVEV (reference sequence). With 0 bases removed from V and 2 bases from J, the gap between germline ends came to 13 bases. The CDR3 reads CASSLSPRWGQETQYF. The CDR3 nucleotides read TGTGCCAGCAGTTTATCCCCCCGGTGGGGACAAGAGACCCAGTACTTC.

The sample holds a few counts of this clone. V is TRBV19 and J is TRBJ1-1; D is uncertain. Germline CDR1 reads LNHDA; CDR2 reads SQIVND (reference sequence). The V end lost 0 bases, the J end lost 3 bases, and 20 bases lay between the germline ends. There are 18 residues in the CDR3. The CDR3 coding sequence is TGTGCCAGTAGTATAGATCTGGGAGATGCATCTTGGGACACTGAAGCTTTCTTT. Its translation: CASSIDLGDASWDTEAFF.

The V and J genes are TRBV7-6 and TRBJ2-7; 7 positions match TRBD2. Germline CDR1 SGHVS, CDR2 FNYEAQ. V was clipped by 1 base and J by 1 base; unmatched bases: 7. The CDR3 totals 16 residues. Written as DNA, the CDR3 is TGTGCCAGCAGCTTAGGGGAGGGCGCTCCTTCCTACGAGCAGTACTTC. Protein: CASSLGEGAPSYEQYF.